The rows below give T cell receptor beta chains drawn from one sample of a study of CD8 T cells in Susac syndrome. TCRdb used MiXCR to reprocess the immunoSEQ multiplex PCR reads, holding one entry per CDR3 protein. The data show 75,000 or so distinct CDR3 sequences, around 94% seen once. Input material: CD8+ T cells from PBMCs. The receptors derive from a human donor with Susac syndrome. The CDR3 runs from the conserved cysteine through the conserved F or W. Fields, in order: V gene, clone size, D gene, J gene, CDR3 DNA, CDR3 protein. The D gene is left open where the match is weak. Clone size is stated in some rows and not others, as once, few, many or a class when expanded.

TRBV7-9	.	TRBD2	TRBJ2-1	TGTGCCAGCAGCTTAGTTACTAGCGCCGACAATGAGCAGTTCTTC	CASSLVTSADNEQFF
TRBV30	.	.	TRBJ2-7	TGTGCCTGGAGTCCAGGGGTCTACGAGCAGTACTTC	CAWSPGVYEQYF
TRBV2	.	.	TRBJ2-1	TGTGCCAGCAGTGTTCGGAATGAGCAGTTCTTC	CASSVRNEQFF
TRBV28	.	TRBD2	TRBJ2-1	TGTGCCAGCAGTCCCCCGTGGGAAGGACTAGCGGGAAACAATGAGCAGTTCTTC	CASSPPWEGLAGNNEQFF
TRBV6-5	.	TRBD2	TRBJ2-6	TGTGCCAGCAGTTACCGGGAGGGTAATTTAGCTGGGGCCAACGTCCTGACTTTC	CASSYREGNLAGANVLTF
TRBV20-1	.	.	TRBJ1-5	TGCAGTGCTGGGGATCAGCCCCAGCATTTT	CSAGDQPQHF
TRBV28	.	.	TRBJ2-6	TGTGCCAGCAGTTCACGCCGCTCTGGGGCCAACGTCCTGACTTTC	CASSSRRSGANVLTF
TRBV6-5	.	.	TRBJ1-1	TGTGCCAGCAGTCCTATTCAGGCCTTGAACACTGAAGCTTTCTTT	CASSPIQALNTEAFF
TRBV20-1	.	.	TRBJ1-2	TGCAGTGCTAGAGACCCAAAGGGACGTGGAACTAACTATGGCTACACCTTC	CSARDPKGRGTNYGYTF
TRBV27	.	TRBD2	TRBJ2-3	TGTGCCAGCACTCCCTCCGGGACTACCAGCACAGATACGCAGTATTTT	CASTPSGTTSTDTQYF
TRBV19	.	.	TRBJ1-5	TGTGCCAGTAGTGATGACGTGAACTATCAGCCCCAGCATTTT	CASSDDVNYQPQHF
TRBV7-6	.	TRBD2	TRBJ2-5	TGTGCCAGCAGCCCCCGGGGGGAAGAGACCCAGTACTTC	CASSPRGEETQYF
TRBV5-6	.	.	TRBJ2-5	TGTGCCAGCAGCTTGGTTGTGTCGGGGAAAGAGACCCAGTACTTC	CASSLVVSGKETQYF
TRBV7-6	.	.	TRBJ1-5	TGTGCCAGCAGCCCGGAGGCGTATAGCAATCAGCCCCAGCATTTT	CASSPEAYSNQPQHF
TRBV3-1	.	.	TRBJ2-3	TGTGCCAGCAGCCACCTAGGGACAGATACGCAGTATTTT	CASSHLGTDTQYF
TRBV29-1	.	.	TRBJ2-4	TGCAGCGTTGAAACCCAGGGGTTCATTCAGTACTTC	CSVETQGFIQYF
TRBV5-6	once	.	TRBJ2-7	TGTGCCAGCACGGACAACCCTACCTACGAGCAGTACTTC	CASTDNPTYEQYF
TRBV7-2	.	TRBD1	TRBJ2-7	TGTGCCAGCAGCCGAGGACAGGGGCTTAACTACGAGCAGTACTTC	CASSRGQGLNYEQYF
TRBV6-5	.	.	TRBJ2-5	TGTGCCAGCAGTTACGTCGGAGCAAGCCAAGAGACCCAGTACTTC	CASSYVGASQETQYF
TRBV9	.	.	TRBJ2-2	TGTGCCAGCAATCCGGAGGGACGGGACACCGGGGAGCTGTTTTTT	CASNPEGRDTGELFF
TRBV5-5	.	TRBD2	TRBJ2-7	TGTGCCAGCAGCTCCCATAGCGGGAGAGGATCCTACGAGCAGTACTTC	CASSSHSGRGSYEQYF
TRBV2	.	.	TRBJ2-3	TGTGCCAGCAGTGAAGGCTTAGATACGCAGTATTTT	CASSEGLDTQYF
TRBV9	.	.	TRBJ2-7	TGTGCCAGCAGCGTAGGGGCGGGGTACGAGCAGTACTTC	CASSVGAGYEQYF
TRBV28	.	TRBD2	TRBJ2-1	TGTGCCAGCAGTTTGGGACTAGCGGCCAATGAGCAGTTCTTC	CASSLGLAANEQFF
TRBV29-1	.	.	TRBJ1-1	TGCAGCGTTGCTGTCTCACGTAACACTGAAGCTTTCTTT	CSVAVSRNTEAFF
TRBV12-3/TRBV12-4	few	.	TRBJ1-2	TGTGCCAGCAGTTCTACCGGCTATGGCTACACCTTC	CASSSTGYGYTF
TRBV29-1	.	.	TRBJ2-2	TGCAGCGTTGATGAACAGGGCTTCGGGGAGCTGTTTTTT	CSVDEQGFGELFF
TRBV27	.	.	TRBJ2-1	TGTGCCAGCACCCCGACTTATCTCTACAATGAGCAGTTCTTC	CASTPTYLYNEQFF
TRBV20-1	.	.	TRBJ1-4	TGCAGTGCTAGAGACTCCCGAGGTAGTGCGAACACTAATGAAAAACTGTTTTTT	CSARDSRGSANTNEKLFF
TRBV5-1	.	.	TRBJ1-3	TGCGCCAGCAGCTTATCGGGTGTCGGAAACACCATATATTTT	CASSLSGVGNTIYF
TRBV20-1	.	TRBD1	TRBJ2-7	TGCAGTGCCCGGGACAGGCCCGACTACGAGCAGTACTTC	CSARDRPDYEQYF
TRBV2	.	.	TRBJ1-6	TGTGCCAGCAGGGCGGAGAATTCACCCCTCCACTTT	CASRAENSPLHF
TRBV10-3	.	.	TRBJ2-7	TGTGCCACAGCCCCCGGGCGGGACTACGAGCAGTACTTC	CATAPGRDYEQYF
TRBV20-1	.	.	TRBJ2-2	TGCAGTGCTAGTCGGGACCCGAACACCGGGGAGCTGTTTTTT	CSASRDPNTGELFF
TRBV12-3/TRBV12-4	.	.	TRBJ2-7	TGTGCCAGCAGTCCGATTGGATACGAGCAGTACTTC	CASSPIGYEQYF
TRBV7-2	.	.	TRBJ2-1	TGTGCCAGCAGCTTAGTAGAGAGCCCTCTATACAATGAGCAGTTCTTC	CASSLVESPLYNEQFF
TRBV9	.	.	TRBJ2-7	TGTGCCAGCAGCCCTCCGGGGAGACCCCACGAGCAGTACTTC	CASSPPGRPHEQYF
TRBV9	.	TRBD1	TRBJ2-7	TGTGCCAGCAGCGCTGGGACAGGGCCATACTACGAGCAGTACTTC	CASSAGTGPYYEQYF
TRBV7-9	.	.	TRBJ2-1	TGTGCCAGCAGCTTTGGGGAGGGGACAGCTCACAATGAGCAGTTCTTC	CASSFGEGTAHNEQFF
TRBV27	.	.	TRBJ2-7	TGTGCCAGCAGTTTGTCCGGGATCCTTTCCTACGAGCAGTACTTC	CASSLSGILSYEQYF
TRBV28	.	TRBD2	TRBJ2-1	TGTGCCAGCAGTAATCAGCGGGAGACCGCCATGTATGAGCAGTTCTTC	CASSNQRETAMYEQFF
TRBV7-6	.	.	TRBJ2-2	TGTGCCAGCAGCTTAGTTCCCGGGGAGCTGTTTTTT	CASSLVPGELFF
TRBV15	.	TRBD1	TRBJ2-7	TGTGCCACCAGCACGGACAGGGGAAAAGGCTACGAGCAGTACTTC	CATSTDRGKGYEQYF
TRBV6-6	.	TRBD1	TRBJ1-1	TGTGCCAGCAGTGCAGGGGGCAGGAATGCTTTCTTT	CASSAGGRNAFF
TRBV6-5	.	.	TRBJ1-2	TGTGCCAGCAGTTACCTTCAGGACATAGCTAACTATGGCTACACCTTC	CASSYLQDIANYGYTF
TRBV29-1	.	.	TRBJ1-1	TGCAAAGACGACCGGGCCCCGCTCCTGAACACTGAAGCTTTCTTT	CKDDRAPLLNTEAFF
TRBV15	.	TRBD2	TRBJ2-1	TGTGCCACCAGCACGCCTCGGACTAGCGGAGAGCAGTTCTTC	CATSTPRTSGEQFF
TRBV20-1	.	.	TRBJ1-2	TGCAGTGCCCGCCGACTTACAGGCGCCTATGGCTACACCTTC	CSARRLTGAYGYTF
TRBV28	.	TRBD1	TRBJ2-3	TGTGCCAGCAGTTCCCTGACAGGGGGCTTCACAGATACGCAGTATTTT	CASSSLTGGFTDTQYF
TRBV6-5	.	TRBD1	TRBJ2-6	TGTGCCAGCAGTTACGATCAGGGGGCGAGTGGGGCCAACGTCCTGACTTTC	CASSYDQGASGANVLTF
TRBV5-1	.	.	TRBJ1-1	TGTGCCAGCAGCTTTGGAACTGAAGCTTTCTTT	CASSFGTEAFF
TRBV12-3/TRBV12-4	.	.	TRBJ2-7	TGTGCCAGCAGCCCTGAGGGGTTCCAGTACGAGCAGTACTTC	CASSPEGFQYEQYF
TRBV20-1	.	TRBD2	TRBJ2-1	TGCAGTGCTGCCCCCGGGACTAGCGGGGGGATGAATGAGCAGTTCTTC	CSAAPGTSGGMNEQFF
TRBV6-2/TRBV6-3	.	.	TRBJ2-3	TGTGCCAGCAGTTATTTCGGAGCCACAGATACGCAGTATTTT	CASSYFGATDTQYF